This TCR beta chain came from a study of vaccination effects on CD4 cells after COVID-19. As regards this clone: Its antigen is currently unknown.

Measured with immunoSEQ multiplex PCR; TCRdb has only the in-frame clones, and not every one. The repertoire holds tens of thousands of clones, with around 69% as singletons. In germline, CDR1 is SGHAT, CDR2 FQNNGV. The CDR3 runs to 13 residues. Trimming took 4 bases from V and 6 from J, leaving 12 bases between them. Culture proceeded for approximately 9 days, and CD4+ T cells were then isolated. Every participant took two doses of the BNT162b2 or mRNA-1273 vaccine. Nucleocapsid antibodies were negative in the vaccine recipients, who had never had SARS-CoV-2 infection. Fresh IL-2-containing medium replaced half the medium on days 3 and 7.

The receptor was derived from a human donor who received a COVID-19 vaccine. Source: CD4+ T cells from PBMCs cultured without peptide, taken after COVID-19 vaccination. The chain is built from TRBV11-2 and TRBJ1-1; D ambiguous. As DNA, the CDR3 is TGTGCCAGCAGCTCGAGACCAGTCGCTGAAGCTTTCTTT. Encoded protein: CASSSRPVAEAFF.